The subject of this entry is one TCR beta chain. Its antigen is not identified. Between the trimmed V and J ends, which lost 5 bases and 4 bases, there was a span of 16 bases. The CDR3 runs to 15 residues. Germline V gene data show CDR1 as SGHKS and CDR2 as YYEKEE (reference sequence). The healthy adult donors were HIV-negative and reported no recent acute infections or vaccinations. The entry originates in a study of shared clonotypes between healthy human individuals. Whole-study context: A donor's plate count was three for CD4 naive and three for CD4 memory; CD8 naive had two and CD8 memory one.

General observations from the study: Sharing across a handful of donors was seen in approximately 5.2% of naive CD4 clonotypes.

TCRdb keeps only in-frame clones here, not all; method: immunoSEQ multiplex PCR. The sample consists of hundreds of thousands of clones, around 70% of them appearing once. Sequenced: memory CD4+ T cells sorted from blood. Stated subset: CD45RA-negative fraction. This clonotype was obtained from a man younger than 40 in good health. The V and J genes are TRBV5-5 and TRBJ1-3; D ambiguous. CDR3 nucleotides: TGTGCCAGCAGTCCGGCCATGGGTTCCGGAAACACCATATATTTT. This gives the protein CASSPAMGSGNTIYF. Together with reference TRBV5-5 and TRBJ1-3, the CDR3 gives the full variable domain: DAGVTQSPTHLIKTRGQQVTLRCSPISGHKSVSWYQQVLGQGPQFIFQYYEKEERGRGNFPDRFSARQFPNYSSELNVNALLLGDSALYLCASSPAMGSGNTIYFGEGSWLTVV.